This T cell receptor beta chain was sequenced during a study of cytomegalovirus exposure and HLA in healthy donors. General study points: Earlier analysis found most TCR beta V segments productive about 87% or about 30% of the time.

Primers for the PCR totalled 60 Vbeta and 13 Jbeta. The repertoire was sequenced with immunoSEQ multiplex PCR; TCRdb's copy has only in-frame clones and lacks some. The sample shows approximately 93,000 clones, about four fifths of them seen only once. Comments on this clone: The antigen remains undetermined.

The germline V gene encodes CDR1 LGHNA and CDR2 YNFKEQ. V lost 1 base to trimming and J lost 14 bases; unmatched junction nucleotides: 11. The CDR3 is made up of 14 amino acids. Material for sequencing was PBMCs. The rearrangement joins TRBV4-2 to TRBJ2-4, with 7 bases identical to TRBD2. The TCR was taken from a woman aged 40 to 49 in good health and CMV-seronegative. CDR3 nucleotides: TGTGCCAGCAGCCAAGCTGGGGAGGGCTCGTTTGAGTACTTC. Translating it yields CASSQAGEGSFEYF.